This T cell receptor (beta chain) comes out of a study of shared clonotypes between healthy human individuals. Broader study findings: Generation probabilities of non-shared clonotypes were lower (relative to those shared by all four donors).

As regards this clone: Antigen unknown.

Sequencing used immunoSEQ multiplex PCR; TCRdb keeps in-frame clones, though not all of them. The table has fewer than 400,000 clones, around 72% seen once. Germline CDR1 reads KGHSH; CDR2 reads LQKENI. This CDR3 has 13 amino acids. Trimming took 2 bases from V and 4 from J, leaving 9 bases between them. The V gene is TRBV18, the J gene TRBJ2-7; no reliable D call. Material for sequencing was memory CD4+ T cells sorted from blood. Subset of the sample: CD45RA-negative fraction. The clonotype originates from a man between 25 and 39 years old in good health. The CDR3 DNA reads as TGTGCCAGCTCACCAACTCTAGGGTACGAGCAGTACTTC. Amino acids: CASSPTLGYEQYF.